A single sample gave rise to the 7 T cell receptor beta chains below, sequenced in a study of cytomegalovirus exposure and HLA in healthy donors. In the PCR, 60 Vbeta and 13 Jbeta primers were used. TCRdb's copy holds only in-frame clones and misses some; the assay was immunoSEQ multiplex PCR. The repertoire holds 110,000 to 150,000 clones, 70% to 80% seen once, with 4.5% to 6.5% in the top ten. The sample taken for sequencing was PBMCs. The receptors were gathered from a male donor in good health and CMV-seronegative.

V gene TRBV27 combines with J gene TRBJ2-1; 10 bases fit TRBD1. Germline loops: CDR1 MNHEY, CDR2 SMNVEV (reference sequence). The CDR3 is 14 residues long. V shed 3 bases and J 7 bases; nucleotides not matched to a gene: 3. The DNA of the CDR3 is TGTGCCAGCAGTTTCGGGACAGGGGTTAATGAGCAGTTCTTC. This encodes CASSFGTGVNEQFF.

The CDR3, as DNA: TGTGCCAGCGGAACAGTGAAACTGGGACAGCCGGCAGGCCACACCTTC. Amino acid sequence: CASGTVKLGQPAGHTF. The chain combines TRBV2 with TRBJ1-2; 7 bases are shared with TRBD1. Germline CDR1 reads SNHLY; CDR2 reads FYNNEI. The ends lost 8 bases at V and 12 bases at J; junction bases unmatched: 24. This CDR3 is 16 amino acids long.

This clone was observed once. The chain links TRBV7-6 to TRBJ1-1; D gene ambiguous. CDR3 length: 13 amino acids. CDR1 and CDR2 (germline): SGHVS, FNYEAQ. V gave up 6 bases and J gave up 4 bases, with 12 bases separating them. The CDR3, as DNA: TGTGCCAGCAGTATGTTGGAGGCCACTGAAGCTTTCTTT. It specifies CASSMLEATEAFF.

The chain combines TRBV10-3 with TRBJ1-1, with D perhaps TRBD1 (5 bases). Looked up from germline, CDR1 is ENHRY and CDR2 is SYGVKD. The CDR3 extends over 13 amino acids. V lost 6 bases to trimming and J lost 1 base, with 9 bases between them. The CDR3 protein is CAIRGLTNTEAFF. DNA of the CDR3: TGTGCCATCAGGGGACTTACGAACACTGAAGCTTTCTTT.

The J gene is TRBJ2-5, the V gene TRBV30; TRBD2 aligns across 7 bases. Per the germline V gene, CDR1 is GTSNPN and CDR2 is SVGIG (reference sequence). The CDR3 covers 14 residues. V was clipped by 3 bases and J by 1 base; unmatched bases: 5. Here the CDR3 reads CAWSGAGVQETQYF. The CDR3, as DNA: TGTGCCTGGAGCGGGGCGGGAGTCCAAGAGACCCAGTACTTC.

V usage is TRBV30 and J usage is TRBJ1-2; no firm D call. Trimming removed 1 base from V and 4 bases from J, with 13 bases in between. Germline-derived CDR1 and CDR2 are GTSNPN and SVGIG (reference sequence). This CDR3 region has 14 residues. The CDR3 region has the DNA TGTGCCTGGAGTGACAACACAGATTTCTATGGCTACACCTTC. Its translation is CAWSDNTDFYGYTF.

CDR3: CASSYGQGRSGANVLTF. The CDR3 bases are TGTGCCAGCAGCTACGGACAGGGGCGGTCTGGGGCCAACGTCCTGACTTTC. The chain is built from TRBV5-4 and TRBJ2-6; 9 bases agree with TRBD1. V was pared by 3 bases and J by 1 base, with 5 bases of the junction left unmatched. Germline V gene data show CDR1 as SGHNT and CDR2 as YYREEE (reference sequence). The CDR3 is 17 amino acids.